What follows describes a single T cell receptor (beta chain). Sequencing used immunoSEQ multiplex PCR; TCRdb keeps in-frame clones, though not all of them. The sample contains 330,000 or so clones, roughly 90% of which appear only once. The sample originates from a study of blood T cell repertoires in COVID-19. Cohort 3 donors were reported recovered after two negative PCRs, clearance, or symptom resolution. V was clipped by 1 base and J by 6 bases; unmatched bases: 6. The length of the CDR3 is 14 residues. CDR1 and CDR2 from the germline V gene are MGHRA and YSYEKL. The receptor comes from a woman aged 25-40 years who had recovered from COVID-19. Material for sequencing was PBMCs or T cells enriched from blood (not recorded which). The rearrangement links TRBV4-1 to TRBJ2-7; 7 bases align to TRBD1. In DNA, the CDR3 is TGCGCCAGCAGCCAAGCTCGACAGGGCCCCGAGCAGTACTTC. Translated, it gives CASSQARQGPEQYF.